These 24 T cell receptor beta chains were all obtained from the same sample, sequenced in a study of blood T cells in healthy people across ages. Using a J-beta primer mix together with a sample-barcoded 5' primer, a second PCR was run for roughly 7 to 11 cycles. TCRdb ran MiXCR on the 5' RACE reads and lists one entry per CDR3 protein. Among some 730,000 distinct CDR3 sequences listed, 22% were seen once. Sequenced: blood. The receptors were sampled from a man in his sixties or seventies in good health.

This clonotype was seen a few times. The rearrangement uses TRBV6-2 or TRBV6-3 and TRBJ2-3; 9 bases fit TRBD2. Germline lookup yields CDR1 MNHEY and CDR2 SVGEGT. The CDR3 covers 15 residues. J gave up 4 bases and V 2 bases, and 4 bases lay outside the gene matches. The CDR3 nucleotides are TGTGCCAGCAGTTACGGCGGGGGGGCTGCAGATACGCAGTATTTT. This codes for CASSYGGGAADTQYF.

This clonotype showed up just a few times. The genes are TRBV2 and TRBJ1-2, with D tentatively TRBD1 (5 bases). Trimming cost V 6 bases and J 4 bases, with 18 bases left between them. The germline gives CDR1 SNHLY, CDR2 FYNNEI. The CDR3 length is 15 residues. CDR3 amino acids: CASREEGTAPYGYTF. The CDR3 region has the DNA TGTGCCAGCAGAGAGGAAGGGACGGCTCCCTATGGCTACACCTTC.

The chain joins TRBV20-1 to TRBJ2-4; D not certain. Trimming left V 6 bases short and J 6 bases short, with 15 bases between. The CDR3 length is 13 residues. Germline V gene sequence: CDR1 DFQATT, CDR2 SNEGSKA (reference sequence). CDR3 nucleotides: TGCAGTGCCCCCCTGGGTCAAAGAAACATTCAGTACTTC. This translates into CSAPLGQRNIQYF.

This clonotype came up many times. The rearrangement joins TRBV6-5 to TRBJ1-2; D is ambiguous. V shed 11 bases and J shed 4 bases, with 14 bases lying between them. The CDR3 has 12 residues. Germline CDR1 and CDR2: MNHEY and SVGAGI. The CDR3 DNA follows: TGTGCCTCTCGGGGATTCGCCTATGGCTACACCTTC. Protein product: CASRGFAYGYTF.

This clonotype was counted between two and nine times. CDR3 coding DNA: TGTGCCAGCAGTTGGACTAGCGGGATGGGTAAAGATACGCAGTATTTT. The encoded protein is CASSWTSGMGKDTQYF. This chain joins TRBV12-3 or TRBV12-4 and TRBJ2-3, with 12 bases fitting TRBD2. J was trimmed by 5 bases and V by 4 bases; bases with no gene match: 7. The CDR3 has 16 amino acids.

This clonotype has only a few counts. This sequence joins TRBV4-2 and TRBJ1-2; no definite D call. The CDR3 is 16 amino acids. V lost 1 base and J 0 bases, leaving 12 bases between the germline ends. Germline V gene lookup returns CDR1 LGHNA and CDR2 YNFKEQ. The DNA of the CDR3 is TGTGCCAGCAGCCAAGCGAGGTCTTCAGCTAACTATGGCTACACCTTC. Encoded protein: CASSQARSSANYGYTF.

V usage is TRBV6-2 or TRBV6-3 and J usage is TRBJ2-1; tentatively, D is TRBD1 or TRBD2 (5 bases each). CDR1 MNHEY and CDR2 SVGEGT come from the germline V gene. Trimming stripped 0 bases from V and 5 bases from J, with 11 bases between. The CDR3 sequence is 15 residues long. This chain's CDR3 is CASSYSNRGDNEQFF. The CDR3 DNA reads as TGTGCCAGCAGTTACTCGAACCGGGGCGACAATGAGCAGTTCTTC.

The CDR3 DNA follows: TGTGCCAGCAGCTCCTTTGCCGGGACAGGGCGTGATGAGCGCTTCTTC. It yields the protein CASSSFAGTGRDERFF. J is TRBJ2-1 and V is TRBV7-2, with TRBD1 identical over 9 bases. The junction had 20 bases not matched to a gene; V was cut back by 4 bases and J by 16 bases. Germline CDR1 and CDR2: SGHTA and FQGNSA. The CDR3 is made up of 16 amino acids. The whole variable domain, filled in from reference TRBV7-2 and TRBJ2-1, reads GAGVSQSPSNKVTEKGKDVELRCDPISGHTALYWYRQSLGQGLEFLIYFQGNSAPDKSGLPSDRFSAERTGGSVSTLTIQRTQQEDSAVYLCASSSFAGTGRDERFFGPGTRLTVL.

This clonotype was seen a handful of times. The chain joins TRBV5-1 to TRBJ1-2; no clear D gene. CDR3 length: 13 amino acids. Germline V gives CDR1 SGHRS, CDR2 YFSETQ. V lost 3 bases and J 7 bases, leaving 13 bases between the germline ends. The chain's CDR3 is CASSSPPLAGYTF. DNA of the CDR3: TGCGCCAGCAGCTCCCCACCCTTGGCTGGCTACACCTTC.

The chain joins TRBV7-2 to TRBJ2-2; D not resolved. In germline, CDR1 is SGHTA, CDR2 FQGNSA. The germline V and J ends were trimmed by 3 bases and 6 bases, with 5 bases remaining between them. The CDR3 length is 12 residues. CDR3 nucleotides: TGTGCCAGCAGCTTTATTTCCGGGGAGCTGTTTTTT. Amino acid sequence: CASSFISGELFF.

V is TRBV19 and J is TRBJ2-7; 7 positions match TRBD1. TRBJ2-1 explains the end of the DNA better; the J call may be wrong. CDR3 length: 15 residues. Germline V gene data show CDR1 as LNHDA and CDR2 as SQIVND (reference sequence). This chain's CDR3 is CASSADRVNEDEQFF. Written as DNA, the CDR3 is TGTGCCAGTAGTGCAGACAGGGTCAATGAGGATGAGCAGTTCTTC.

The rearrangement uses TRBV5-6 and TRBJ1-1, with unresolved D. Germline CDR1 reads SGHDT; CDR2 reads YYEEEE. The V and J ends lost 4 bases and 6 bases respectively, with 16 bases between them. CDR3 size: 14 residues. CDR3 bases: TGTGCCAGCAGCCCTACACCCGGCACCTCTGAAGCTTTCTTT. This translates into CASSPTPGTSEAFF.

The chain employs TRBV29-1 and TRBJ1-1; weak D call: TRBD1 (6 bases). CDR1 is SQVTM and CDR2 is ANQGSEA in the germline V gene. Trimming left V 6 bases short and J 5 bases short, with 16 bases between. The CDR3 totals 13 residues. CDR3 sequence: CSVRIDRWTEAFF. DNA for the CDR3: TGCAGCGTGCGAATTGACAGGTGGACTGAAGCTTTCTTT.

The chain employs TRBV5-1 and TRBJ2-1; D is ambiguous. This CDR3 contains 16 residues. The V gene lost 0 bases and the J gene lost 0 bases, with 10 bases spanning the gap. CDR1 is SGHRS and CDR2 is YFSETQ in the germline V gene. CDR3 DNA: TGCGCCAGCAGCTTGGAAGGCCACAACTCCTACAATGAGCAGTTCTTC. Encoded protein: CASSLEGHNSYNEQFF.

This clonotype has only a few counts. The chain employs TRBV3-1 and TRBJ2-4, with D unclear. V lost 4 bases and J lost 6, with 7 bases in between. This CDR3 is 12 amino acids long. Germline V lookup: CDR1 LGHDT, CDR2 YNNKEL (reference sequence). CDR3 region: CASSRGVNIQYF. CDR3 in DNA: TGTGCCAGCAGCCGTGGGGTAAACATTCAGTACTTC.

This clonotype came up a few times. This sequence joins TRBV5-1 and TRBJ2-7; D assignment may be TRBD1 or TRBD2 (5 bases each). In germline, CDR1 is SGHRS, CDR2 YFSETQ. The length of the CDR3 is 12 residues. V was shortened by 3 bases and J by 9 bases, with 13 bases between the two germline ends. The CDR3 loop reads CASSSGAQGQYF. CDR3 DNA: TGCGCCAGCAGCTCCGGGGCGCAGGGGCAGTACTTC.

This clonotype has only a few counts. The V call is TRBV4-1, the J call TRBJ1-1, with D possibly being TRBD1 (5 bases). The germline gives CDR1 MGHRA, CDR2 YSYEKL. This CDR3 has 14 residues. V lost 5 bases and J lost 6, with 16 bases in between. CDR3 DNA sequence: TGCGCCAGCAGCTACAGCCCAGGGAGTCCTGAAGCTTTCTTT. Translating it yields CASSYSPGSPEAFF.

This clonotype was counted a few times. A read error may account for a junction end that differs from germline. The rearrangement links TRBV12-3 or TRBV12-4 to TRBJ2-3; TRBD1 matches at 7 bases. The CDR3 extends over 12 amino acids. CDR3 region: CASSRRGNTQYF. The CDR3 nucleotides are TGTGCCAGCAGTCGCAGGGGGAATACACAGTATTTT.

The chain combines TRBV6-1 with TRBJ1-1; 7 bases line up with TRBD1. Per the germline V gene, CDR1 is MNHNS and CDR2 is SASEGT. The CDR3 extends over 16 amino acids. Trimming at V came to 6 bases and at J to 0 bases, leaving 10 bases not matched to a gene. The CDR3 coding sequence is TGTGCCAGCAGGCCCCCGGGACAGCCTATGAACACTGAAGCTTTCTTT. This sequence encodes CASRPPGQPMNTEAFF.

The DNA for the CDR3 is TGTGCCAGCAGTTGGTGGCTAGCGGGGAGCACAGATACGCAGTATTTT. Protein sequence: CASSWWLAGSTDTQYF. The chain employs TRBV12-3 or TRBV12-4 and TRBJ2-3, with 9 bases lining up with TRBD2. V lost 4 bases and J lost 0; bases outside the gene matches: 5. There are 16 residues in the CDR3.

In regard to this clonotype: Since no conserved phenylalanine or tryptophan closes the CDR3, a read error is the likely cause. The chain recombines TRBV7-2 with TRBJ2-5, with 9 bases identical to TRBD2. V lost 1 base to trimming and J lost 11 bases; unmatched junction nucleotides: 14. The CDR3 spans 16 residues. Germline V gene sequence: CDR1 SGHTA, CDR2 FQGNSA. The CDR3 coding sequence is TGTGCCAGCAGCTTAGATTATGGTAGCGGGAGTGAGGAGCAGTACGTC. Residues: CASSLDYGSGSEEQYV.

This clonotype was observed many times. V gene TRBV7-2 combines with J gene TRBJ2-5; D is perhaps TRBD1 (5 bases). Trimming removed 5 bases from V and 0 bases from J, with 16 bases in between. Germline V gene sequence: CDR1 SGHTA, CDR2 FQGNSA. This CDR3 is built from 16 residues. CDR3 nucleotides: TGTGCCAGCAGCCTAAGGGGTAGCCAGTACCAAGAGACCCAGTACTTC. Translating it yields CASSLRGSQYQETQYF.

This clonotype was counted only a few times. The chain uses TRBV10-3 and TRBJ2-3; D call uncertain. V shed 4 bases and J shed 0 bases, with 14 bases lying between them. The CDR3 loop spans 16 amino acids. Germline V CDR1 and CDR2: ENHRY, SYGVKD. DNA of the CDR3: TGTGCCATCAGTGGGTCAGGTCTTTCTAGCACAGATACGCAGTATTTT. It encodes CAISGSGLSSTDTQYF.

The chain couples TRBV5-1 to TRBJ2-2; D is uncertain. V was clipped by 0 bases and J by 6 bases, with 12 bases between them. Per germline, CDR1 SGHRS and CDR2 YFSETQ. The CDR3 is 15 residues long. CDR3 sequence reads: CASSLDGQAAGELFF. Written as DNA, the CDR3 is TGCGCCAGCAGCTTGGATGGGCAAGCAGCCGGGGAGCTGTTTTTT.